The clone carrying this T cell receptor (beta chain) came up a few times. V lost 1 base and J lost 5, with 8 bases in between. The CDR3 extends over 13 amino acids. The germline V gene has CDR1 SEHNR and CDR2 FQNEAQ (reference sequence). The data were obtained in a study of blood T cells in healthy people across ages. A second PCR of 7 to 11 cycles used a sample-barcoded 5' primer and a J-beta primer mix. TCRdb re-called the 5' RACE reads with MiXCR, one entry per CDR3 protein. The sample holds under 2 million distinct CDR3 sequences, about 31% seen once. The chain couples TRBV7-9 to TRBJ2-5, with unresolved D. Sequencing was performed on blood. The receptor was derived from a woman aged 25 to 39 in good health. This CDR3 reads CASSLGVSETQYF. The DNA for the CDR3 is TGTGCCAGCAGCTTAGGGGTTAGTGAGACCCAGTACTTC.